A single sample gave rise to the 8 T cell receptor beta chains below, sequenced in a study of blood T cell repertoires in COVID-19. The assay was immunoSEQ multiplex PCR, and TCRdb's table has in-frame clones only and misses some. The repertoire includes approximately 210,000 clones, about 86% of them detected once, and 8% to 9.5% sits in the top ten. The sample comprised PBMCs or T cells enriched from blood (not recorded which). The receptors stem from a woman aged 50 to 60 with acute COVID-19.

This chain links TRBV19 with TRBJ1-6; TRBD1 matches 9 bases. From germline, CDR1 is LNHDA and CDR2 SQIVND (reference sequence). This CDR3 is 17 amino acids long. Trimming removed 6 bases from V and 4 bases from J; junction bases left unmatched: 10. Here the CDR3 DNA reads TGTGCCAGTAGAGAATACGGGACAGGGACTTATAATTCACCCCTCCACTTT. Residues: CASREYGTGTYNSPLHF.

The chain joins TRBV30 to TRBJ2-3; D call uncertain. The CDR3 is made up of 11 amino acids. Trimming took 0 bases from V and 6 from J, leaving 4 bases between them. The V gene's germline CDR1 is GTSNPN and CDR2 SVGIG (reference sequence). Here the CDR3 DNA reads TGTGCCTGGAGTGTTCCGGATACGCAGTATTTT. Its translation: CAWSVPDTQYF.

The chain recombines TRBV3-1 (or the pseudogene TRBV3-2) with TRBJ2-5; 9 bases are shared with TRBD1. The CDR3 runs 14 residues. Losses at the gene ends were 6 bases for V and 4 bases for J; bases not matched to a gene: 6. CDR1 and CDR2 from the germline V gene are LGHDT and YNNKEL (reference sequence). Here the CDR3 reads CASRRTGAGETQYF. CDR3 nucleotides: TGTGCCAGCAGACGGACAGGGGCAGGAGAGACCCAGTACTTC.

This chain links TRBV29-1 with TRBJ2-7, with TRBD1 matching 8 bases. Trimming cost V 2 bases and J 6 bases; bases outside gene matches: 3. Germline V gene data show CDR1 as SQVTM and CDR2 as ANQGSEA. The CDR3 totals 12 residues. The DNA for the CDR3 is TGCAGCGTTGAACAGGGGGCGGGCGAGCAGTACTTC. Amino acids: CSVEQGAGEQYF.

Here the CDR3 reads CASSRQSGSLYEQYF. CDR3 DNA: TGTGCCAGCAGTCGACAAAGCGGTTCACTCTACGAGCAGTACTTC. V usage is TRBV27 and J usage is TRBJ2-7; D may be TRBD2 (5 bases). The CDR3 has 15 residues. V was clipped by 5 bases and J by 3 bases, with 17 bases between them. Germline CDR1 reads MNHEY; CDR2 reads SMNVEV (reference sequence).

This clone was seen once. The chain uses TRBV27 and TRBJ2-1; perhaps TRBD2 as D (6 bases). The V gene lost 5 bases and the J gene lost 2 bases, with 13 bases spanning the gap. Germline CDR1 reads MNHEY; CDR2 reads SMNVEV (reference sequence). This CDR3 comprises 15 residues. CDR3 sequence (DNA): TGTGCCAGCAGTCGTACAACGGGGGCCTACAATGAGCAGTTCTTC. Translating gives CASSRTTGAYNEQFF.

The CDR3 DNA sequence: TGCGCCAGCAGCTTGATTCCGGGATCGGTGATCACCGGGGAGCTGTTTTTT. It yields the protein CASSLIPGSVITGELFF. The rearrangement links TRBV5-1 to TRBJ2-2; TRBD2 is a possible D gene (5 bases). V lost 1 base to trimming and J lost 4 bases, with 17 bases between them. This CDR3 contains 17 residues. Looked up from germline, CDR1 is SGHRS and CDR2 is YFSETQ.

The rearrangement links TRBV28 to TRBJ1-1; no firm D call. The CDR3 totals 13 residues. The V end lost 6 bases, the J end lost 0 bases, and 8 bases lay between the germline ends. CDR1 MDHEN and CDR2 SYDVKM come from the germline V gene. The CDR3 loop is CASSGDLNTEAFF. In nucleotides, the CDR3 is TGTGCCAGCAGCGGGGATTTGAACACTGAAGCTTTCTTT.